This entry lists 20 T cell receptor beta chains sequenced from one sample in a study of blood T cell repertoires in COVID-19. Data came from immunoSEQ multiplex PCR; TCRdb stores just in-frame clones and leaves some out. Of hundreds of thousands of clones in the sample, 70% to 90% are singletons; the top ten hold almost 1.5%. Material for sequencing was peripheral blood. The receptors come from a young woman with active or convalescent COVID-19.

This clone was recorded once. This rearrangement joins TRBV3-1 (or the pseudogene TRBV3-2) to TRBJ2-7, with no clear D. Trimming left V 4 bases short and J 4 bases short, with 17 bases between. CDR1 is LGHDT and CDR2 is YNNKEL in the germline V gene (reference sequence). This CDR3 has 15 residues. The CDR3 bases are TGTGCCAGCAGCCCCCCGGCGGAGCAAATTTACGAGCAGTACTTC. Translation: CASSPPAEQIYEQYF.

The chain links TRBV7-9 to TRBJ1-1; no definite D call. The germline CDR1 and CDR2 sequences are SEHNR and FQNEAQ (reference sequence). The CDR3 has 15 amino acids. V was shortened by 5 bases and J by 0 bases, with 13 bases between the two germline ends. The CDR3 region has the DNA TGTGCCAGCAGCCCCCCGACAAACATGAACACTGAAGCTTTCTTT. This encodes CASSPPTNMNTEAFF.

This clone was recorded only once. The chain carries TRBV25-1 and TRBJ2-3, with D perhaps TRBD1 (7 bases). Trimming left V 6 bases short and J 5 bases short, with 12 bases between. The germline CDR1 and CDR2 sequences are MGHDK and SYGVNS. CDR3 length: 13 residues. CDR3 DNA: TGTGCCAGCAGCGAGCAGGGGGGAGATACGCAGTATTTT. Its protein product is CASSEQGGDTQYF. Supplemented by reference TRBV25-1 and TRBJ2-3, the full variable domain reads EADIYQTPRYLVIGTGKKITLECSQTMGHDKMYWYQQDPGMELHLIHYSYGVNSTEKGDLSSESTVSRIRTEHFPLTLESARPSHTSQYLCASSEQGGDTQYFGPGTRLTVL.

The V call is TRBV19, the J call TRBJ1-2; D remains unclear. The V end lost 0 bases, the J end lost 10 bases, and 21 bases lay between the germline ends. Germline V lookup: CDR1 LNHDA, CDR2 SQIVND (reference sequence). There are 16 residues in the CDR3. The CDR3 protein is CASSIDSRARTTTYTF. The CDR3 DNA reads TGTGCCAGTAGTATAGATTCGCGGGCCCGGACGACAACCTACACCTTC.

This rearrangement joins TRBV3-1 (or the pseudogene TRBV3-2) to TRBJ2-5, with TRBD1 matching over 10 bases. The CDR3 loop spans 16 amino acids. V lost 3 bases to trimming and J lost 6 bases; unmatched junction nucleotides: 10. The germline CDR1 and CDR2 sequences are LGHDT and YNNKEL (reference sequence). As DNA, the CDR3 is TGTGCCAGCAGCCAGTCCGGGACAGGGGAATGGAAGACCCAGTACTTC. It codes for CASSQSGTGEWKTQYF.

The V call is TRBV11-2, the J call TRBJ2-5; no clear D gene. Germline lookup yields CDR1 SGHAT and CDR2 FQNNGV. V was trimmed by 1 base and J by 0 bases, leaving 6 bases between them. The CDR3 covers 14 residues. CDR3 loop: CASSLVGNQETQYF. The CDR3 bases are TGTGCCAGCAGCTTAGTCGGTAACCAAGAGACCCAGTACTTC.

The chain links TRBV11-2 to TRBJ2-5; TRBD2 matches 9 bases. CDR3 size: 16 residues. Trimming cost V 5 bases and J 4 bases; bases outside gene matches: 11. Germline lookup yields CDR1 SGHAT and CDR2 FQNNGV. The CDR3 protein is CASSKIAGEERETQYF. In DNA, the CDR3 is TGTGCCAGCAGCAAAATAGCGGGAGAAGAAAGAGAGACCCAGTACTTC.

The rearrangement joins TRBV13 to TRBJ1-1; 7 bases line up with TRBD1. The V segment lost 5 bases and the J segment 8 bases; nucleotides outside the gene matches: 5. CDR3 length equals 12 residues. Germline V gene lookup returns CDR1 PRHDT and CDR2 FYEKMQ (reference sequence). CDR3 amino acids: CASSPGTAEAFF. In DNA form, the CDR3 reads TGTGCCAGCAGCCCCGGGACAGCAGAAGCTTTCTTT.

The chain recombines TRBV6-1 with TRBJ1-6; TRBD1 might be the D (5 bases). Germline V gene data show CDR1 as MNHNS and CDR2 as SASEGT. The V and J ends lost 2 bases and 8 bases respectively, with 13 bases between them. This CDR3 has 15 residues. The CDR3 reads CASSESDKWYSPLHF. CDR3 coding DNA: TGTGCCAGCAGTGAATCGGACAAGTGGTATTCACCCCTCCACTTT.

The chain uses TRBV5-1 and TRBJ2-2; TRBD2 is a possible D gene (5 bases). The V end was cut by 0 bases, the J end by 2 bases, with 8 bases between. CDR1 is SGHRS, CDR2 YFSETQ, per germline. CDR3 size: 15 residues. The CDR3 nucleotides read TGCGCCAGCAGCTTGGTCGGGATCAACACCGGGGAGCTGTTTTTT. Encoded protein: CASSLVGINTGELFF.

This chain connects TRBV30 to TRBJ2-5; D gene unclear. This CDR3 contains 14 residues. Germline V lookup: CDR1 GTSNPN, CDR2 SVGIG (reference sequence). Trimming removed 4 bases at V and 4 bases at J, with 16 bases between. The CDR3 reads CAWKGGWVGETQYF. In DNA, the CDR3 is TGTGCCTGGAAAGGCGGATGGGTTGGAGAGACCCAGTACTTC.

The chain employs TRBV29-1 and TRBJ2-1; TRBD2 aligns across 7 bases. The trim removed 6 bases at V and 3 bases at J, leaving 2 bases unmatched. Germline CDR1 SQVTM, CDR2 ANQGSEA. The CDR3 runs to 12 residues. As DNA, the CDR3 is TGCAGCGTCGGACTAGGCTACAATGAGCAGTTCTTC. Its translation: CSVGLGYNEQFF.

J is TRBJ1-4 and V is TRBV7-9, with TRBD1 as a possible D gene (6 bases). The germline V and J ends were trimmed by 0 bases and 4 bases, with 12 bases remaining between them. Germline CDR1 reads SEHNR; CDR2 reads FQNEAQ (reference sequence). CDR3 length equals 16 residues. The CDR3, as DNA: TGTGCCAGCAGCTTAGCGTCGGGGGGCCTTAATGAAAAACTGTTTTTT. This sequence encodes CASSLASGGLNEKLFF.

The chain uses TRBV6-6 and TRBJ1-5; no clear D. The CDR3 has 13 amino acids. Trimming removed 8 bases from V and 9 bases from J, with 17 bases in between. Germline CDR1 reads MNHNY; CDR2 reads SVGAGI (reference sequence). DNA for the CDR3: TGTGCCAGCGGGCCCGGTTACCTTGGGCCCCAGCATTTT. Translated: CASGPGYLGPQHF.

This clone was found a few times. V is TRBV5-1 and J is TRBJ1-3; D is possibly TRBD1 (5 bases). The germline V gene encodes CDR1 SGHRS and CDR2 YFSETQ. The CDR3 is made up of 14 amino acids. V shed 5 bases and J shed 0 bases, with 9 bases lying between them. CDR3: CASRGGTSGNTIYF. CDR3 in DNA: TGCGCCAGCAGGGGCGGGACCTCTGGAAACACCATATATTTT.

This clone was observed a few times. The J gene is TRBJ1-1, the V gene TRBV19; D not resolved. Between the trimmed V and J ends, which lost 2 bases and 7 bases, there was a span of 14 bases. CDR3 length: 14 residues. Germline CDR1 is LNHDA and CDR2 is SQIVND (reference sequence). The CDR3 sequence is CASSISPGLSEAFF. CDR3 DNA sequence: TGTGCCAGTAGTATATCCCCCGGTCTGAGTGAAGCTTTCTTT.

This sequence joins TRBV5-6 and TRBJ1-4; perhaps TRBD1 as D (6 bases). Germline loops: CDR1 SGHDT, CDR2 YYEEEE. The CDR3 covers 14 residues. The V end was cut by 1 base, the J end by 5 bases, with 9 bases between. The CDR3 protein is CASSLPDSNEKLFF. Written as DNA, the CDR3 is TGTGCCAGCAGCTTGCCGGACAGCAATGAAAAACTGTTTTTT.

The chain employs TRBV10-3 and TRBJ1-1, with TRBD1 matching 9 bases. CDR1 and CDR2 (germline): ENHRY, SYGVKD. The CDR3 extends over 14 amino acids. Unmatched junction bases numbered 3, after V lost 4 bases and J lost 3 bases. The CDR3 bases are TGTGCCATCAGTGTACAGGGGGCGGACACTGAAGCTTTCTTT. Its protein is CAISVQGADTEAFF.

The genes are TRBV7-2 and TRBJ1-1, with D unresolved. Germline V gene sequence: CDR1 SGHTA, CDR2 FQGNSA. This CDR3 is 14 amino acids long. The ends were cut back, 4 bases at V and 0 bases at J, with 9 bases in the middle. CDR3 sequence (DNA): TGTGCCAGCAGCTCACTCGGTGTGAACACTGAAGCTTTCTTT. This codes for CASSSLGVNTEAFF.

As DNA, the CDR3 is TGTGCCAGCAGGGAACAGGCGAACACTGAAGCTTTCTTT. This codes for CASREQANTEAFF. V gene TRBV6-4 combines with J gene TRBJ1-1; D is perhaps TRBD1 (5 bases). The CDR3 runs 13 residues. CDR1 MRHNA and CDR2 SNTAGT come from the germline V gene. The V and J ends lost 6 bases and 1 base respectively, with 9 bases between them.